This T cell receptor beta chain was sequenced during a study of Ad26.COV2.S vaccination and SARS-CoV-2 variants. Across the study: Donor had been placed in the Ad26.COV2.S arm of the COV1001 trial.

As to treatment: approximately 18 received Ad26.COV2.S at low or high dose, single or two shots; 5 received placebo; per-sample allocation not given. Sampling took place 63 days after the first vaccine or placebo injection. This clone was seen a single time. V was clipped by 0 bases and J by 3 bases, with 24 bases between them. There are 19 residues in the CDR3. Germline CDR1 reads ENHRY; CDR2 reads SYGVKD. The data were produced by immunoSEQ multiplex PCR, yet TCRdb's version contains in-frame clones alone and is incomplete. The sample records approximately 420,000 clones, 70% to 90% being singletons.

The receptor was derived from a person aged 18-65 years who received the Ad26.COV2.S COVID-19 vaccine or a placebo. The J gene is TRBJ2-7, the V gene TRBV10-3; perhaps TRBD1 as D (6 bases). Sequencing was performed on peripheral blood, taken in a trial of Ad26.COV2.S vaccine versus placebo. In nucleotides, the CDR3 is TGTGCCATCAGTGAGTCCCCCGGGACAAGGGGCTCCCCTTTCTACGAGCAGTACTTC. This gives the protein CAISESPGTRGSPFYEQYF.